This TCR beta chain was documented in a study of tumor and adjacent non-tumor tissue in lung cancer. Study-level background: Stage I to III disease affected about ten men and roughly five women aged 31 to 76. Each sample yielded 3.9 million or so productive TCRbeta reads on average.

RNA was extracted from bulk tissue without any cell sorting. Between August and November 2014, newly diagnosed, chemotherapy-naive lung cancer patients underwent thoracic surgery in China. The V and J ends lost 5 bases and 6 bases respectively, with 20 bases between them. CDR3 length equals 15 residues. Germline CDR1 MNHNY, CDR2 SVGAGI (reference sequence). TCRbeta libraries were built with three rounds of nested PCR, modified from ARM-PCR. One entry per CDR3 protein, called by TCRdb with MiXCR from the multiplex PCR reads. The sample lists some 99,000 distinct CDR3 sequences, approximately 82% occurring once.

The V call is TRBV6-6, the J call TRBJ2-7; a possible D gene is TRBD1 (6 bases). Sequenced material: lung tumor tissue. The clonotype originates from a woman in her sixties with non-small cell lung cancer. CDR3: CASSRQTGGDIEQYF. The DNA for the CDR3 is TGTGCCAGCAGTCGCCAGACAGGTGGAGACATCGAGCAGTACTTC.